Each of the 25 T cell receptor beta chains below was sequenced from the same sample in a study of T cell changes during pregnancy in multiple sclerosis. The table came from immunoSEQ multiplex PCR; TCRdb's copy has only in-frame clones and leaves some out. Here the sample spans some 74,000 clones, more than 90% being singletons. Sequenced here: peripheral blood, sampled after pregnancy. The receptors were sampled from a female donor in good health, enrolled as a control in a pregnancy study.

V is TRBV5-6 and J is TRBJ2-2, with 7 positions matching TRBD2. CDR1 and CDR2 (germline): SGHDT, YYEEEE. V gave up 2 bases and J gave up 0 bases; unmatched junction bases: 4. The CDR3 is 16 amino acids. The CDR3 region has the DNA TGTGCCAGCAGCTTTGGGGGGGGAGCGAACACCGGGGAGCTGTTTTTT. Translated, it gives CASSFGGGANTGELFF.

The chain is built from TRBV19 and TRBJ1-2; no firm D call. From germline, CDR1 is LNHDA and CDR2 SQIVND (reference sequence). CDR3 length: 14 amino acids. V was shortened by 5 bases and J by 4 bases, with 14 bases between the two germline ends. This CDR3 reads CASSVVNEAYGYTF. CDR3 sequence (DNA): TGTGCCAGTAGTGTCGTCAATGAGGCCTATGGCTACACCTTC. Filled out from reference TRBV19 and TRBJ1-2, the complete variable domain reads DGGITQSPKYLFRKEGQNVTLSCEQNLNHDAMYWYRQDPGQGLRLIYYSQIVNDFQKGDIAEGYSVSREKKESFPLTVTSAQKNPTAFYLCASSVVNEAYGYTFGSGTRLTVV.

V gene TRBV6-4 combines with J gene TRBJ2-1; 7 nucleotides match TRBD1. The J segment lost 0 bases and the V segment lost 4 bases, leaving 3 bases of the junction unmatched. This CDR3 has 15 residues. Germline-derived CDR1 and CDR2 are MRHNA and SNTAGT. This CDR3 is CASSVGTASYNEQFF. As DNA, the CDR3 is TGTGCCAGCAGTGTCGGGACAGCCTCCTACAATGAGCAGTTCTTC.

This chain uses TRBV5-6 with TRBJ1-2, with D perhaps matching TRBD1 (5 bases). V was clipped by 4 bases and J by 3 bases, with 7 bases between them. This CDR3 is built from 12 residues. Germline V gives CDR1 SGHDT, CDR2 YYEEEE. DNA for the CDR3: TGTGCCAGCAGCAGCAGGGACTATGGCTACACCTTC. Translating it yields CASSSRDYGYTF.

The chain carries TRBV9 and TRBJ2-6; weak D call: TRBD2 (6 bases). Trimming left V 4 bases short and J 1 base short, with 15 bases between. Germline assignment: CDR1 SGDLS and CDR2 YYNGEE. This CDR3 region has 17 residues. The CDR3 is CASSHPNGGSGANVLTF. The DNA for the CDR3 is TGTGCCAGCAGCCACCCGAATGGGGGGTCTGGGGCCAACGTCCTGACTTTC.

The V and J genes are TRBV7-3 and TRBJ2-5, with 9 bases that match TRBD1. The trim removed 8 bases at V and 4 bases at J, leaving 5 bases unmatched. The CDR3 totals 13 residues. The V gene's germline CDR1 is SGHTA and CDR2 FQGTGA. The CDR3 DNA sequence: TGTGCCAGCGCAGGACAGGGGTTAGAGACCCAGTACTTC. This translates into CASAGQGLETQYF.

V usage is TRBV11-2 and J usage is TRBJ1-6; TRBD1 matches at 10 bases. This CDR3 contains 15 residues. Looked up from germline, CDR1 is SGHAT and CDR2 is FQNNGV. With 6 bases clipped from V and 9 bases from J, the junction kept 8 bases outside the gene matches. In DNA, the CDR3 is TGTGCCAGCAGGCCACAGGGGACAGGGGTTTCACCCCTCCACTTT. Translating gives CASRPQGTGVSPLHF. Filled out from reference TRBV11-2 and TRBJ1-6, the complete variable domain reads EAGVAQSPRYKIIEKRQSVAFWCNPISGHATLYWYQQILGQGPKLLIQFQNNGVVDDSQLPKDRFSAERLKGVDSTLKIQPAKLEDSAVYLCASRPQGTGVSPLHFGNGTRLTVT.

The chain has TRBV6-6 and TRBJ1-5; perhaps TRBD1 as D (5 bases). The CDR3 runs 15 residues. V lost 4 bases to trimming and J lost 4 bases, with 14 bases between them. Germline V CDR1 and CDR2: MNHNY, SVGAGI (reference sequence). CDR3: CASSSSGTGNQPQHF. Here the CDR3 DNA reads TGTGCCAGCAGTTCATCCGGGACTGGGAATCAGCCCCAGCATTTT.

The chain joins TRBV6-1 to TRBJ2-7; D not certain. The CDR3 covers 13 residues. Germline V gene lookup returns CDR1 MNHNS and CDR2 SASEGT. The V end lost 2 bases, the J end lost 0 bases, and 5 bases lay between the germline ends. This CDR3 reads CASSETNSYEQYF. CDR3 in DNA: TGTGCCAGCAGTGAAACAAACTCCTACGAGCAGTACTTC.

The chain uses TRBV4-1 and TRBJ2-7, with 8 bases fitting TRBD1. This CDR3 region has 14 residues. V gave up 3 bases and J gave up 8 bases; unmatched junction bases: 9. Germline lookup yields CDR1 MGHRA and CDR2 YSYEKL. CDR3 sequence: CASSHLTGVSKQYF. Here the CDR3 DNA reads TGCGCCAGCAGCCATTTGACAGGGGTGAGTAAGCAGTACTTC.

The CDR3 DNA reads TGCAGCGTCGGGGGGGGCAGGGACGGCTATGGCTACACCTTC. Translation gives CSVGGGRDGYGYTF. The chain links TRBV29-1 to TRBJ1-2; a possible D gene is TRBD1 (6 bases). Trimming removed 6 bases at V and 4 bases at J, with 18 bases between. The CDR3 is 14 amino acids. CDR1 and CDR2 from the germline V gene are SQVTM and ANQGSEA.

This chain uses TRBV14 with TRBJ2-3; maybe TRBD1 (5 bases). Germline CDR1 and CDR2: SGHDN and FVKESK. V lost 0 bases to trimming and J lost 1 base, with 14 bases between them. The CDR3 is made up of 17 amino acids. The CDR3: CASSQDFGALGTDTQYF. The CDR3 nucleotides read TGTGCCAGCAGCCAAGATTTTGGGGCTTTGGGCACAGATACGCAGTATTTT.

The V gene is TRBV28, the J gene TRBJ2-7, with 13 bases identical to TRBD2. V trimming: 10 bases; J trimming: 0 bases; junction bases outside the gene matches: 15. Germline V gene sequence: CDR1 MDHEN, CDR2 SYDVKM. CDR3 length: 18 amino acids. For the CDR3, the DNA is TGTGCCACCAGAACCGGGACTAGCGGGGCTAGGAGCTCCTACGAGCAGTACTTC. Residues: CATRTGTSGARSSYEQYF.

The count of this clone is one. J is TRBJ2-4 and V is TRBV7-2, with D possibly TRBD2 on 6 matching bases. CDR3 length equals 13 residues. V was cut by 5 bases and J by 10 bases, with 15 bases left in between. In germline, CDR1 is SGHTA, CDR2 FQGNSA. The CDR3 region is CASSLLTGGIQYF. CDR3 coding DNA: TGTGCCAGCAGCCTCCTGACTGGGGGGATTCAGTACTTC.

V usage is TRBV20-1 and J usage is TRBJ2-7, with 7 bases that match TRBD1. CDR3 length: 11 residues. Germline-derived CDR1 and CDR2 are DFQATT and SNEGSKA (reference sequence). The junction had 7 bases not matched to a gene; V was cut back by 5 bases and J by 9 bases. For the CDR3, the DNA is TGCAGTGCTGAACGACAGGGTGTGCAGTACTTC. It yields the protein CSAERQGVQYF.

This clone was observed once. This sequence joins TRBV4-1 and TRBJ2-1; 7 bases agree with TRBD1. The CDR3 sequence is 17 residues long. The germline V gene encodes CDR1 MGHRA and CDR2 YSYEKL. With V trimmed by 0 bases and J by 2 bases, 7 bases remained unmatched. CDR3: CASSQDQRGPPYNEQFF. The CDR3 DNA is TGCGCCAGCAGCCAAGATCAAAGGGGGCCCCCCTACAATGAGCAGTTCTTC.

The V and J genes are TRBV19 and TRBJ1-1; 10 bases line up with TRBD1. In germline, CDR1 is LNHDA, CDR2 SQIVND (reference sequence). Trimming took 4 bases from V and 3 from J; bases not matched to a gene: 17. The CDR3 spans 19 residues. The CDR3 DNA sequence: TGTGCCAGTAGTAGTCTTATCGACAGGGGGCCCACAATGGACACTGAAGCTTTCTTT. Its translation is CASSSLIDRGPTMDTEAFF.

The chain uses TRBV5-4 and TRBJ1-1, with 7 nucleotides matching TRBD1. The CDR3 extends over 14 amino acids. Germline CDR1 and CDR2: SGHNT and YYREEE (reference sequence). The ends lost 3 bases at V and 1 base at J; junction bases unmatched: 3. Written as DNA, the CDR3 is TGTGCCAGCAGCTCAGGGGGAAGGAACACTGAAGCTTTCTTT. Its protein is CASSSGGRNTEAFF.

This chain uses TRBV19 with TRBJ1-5, with 8 bases that match TRBD1. The CDR3 spans 15 residues. CDR1 and CDR2 (germline): LNHDA, SQIVND (reference sequence). The junction had 5 bases not matched to a gene; V was cut back by 6 bases and J by 1 base. The CDR3 nucleotides read TGTGCCAGTAGATTCGACAGGGGAAGCAATCAGCCCCAGCATTTT. It yields the protein CASRFDRGSNQPQHF.

The CDR3 nucleotides are TGCGCCAGCAGCTTGGTTCCGGGTAACTATGGCTACACCTTC. Its translation is CASSLVPGNYGYTF. The rearrangement joins TRBV5-1 to TRBJ1-2; D gene uncertain. V was pared by 0 bases and J by 1 base, with 7 bases between. Germline assignment: CDR1 SGHRS and CDR2 YFSETQ. The CDR3 runs 14 residues.

V and J are TRBV7-7 and TRBJ2-3; TRBD1 might be the D (5 bases). V lost 1 base to trimming and J lost 5 bases, with 16 bases between them. The CDR3 extends over 16 amino acids. CDR1 and CDR2 (germline): SSHAT, FNYEAQ (reference sequence). The CDR3 spells CASSLGGVFSGDTQYF. The DNA for the CDR3 is TGTGCCAGCAGCTTAGGGGGCGTTTTTTCAGGAGATACGCAGTATTTT.

J is TRBJ2-3 and V is TRBV9; 10 bases align to TRBD1. The length of the CDR3 is 15 residues. Germline CDR1 and CDR2: SGDLS and YYNGEE. Trimming at V came to 5 bases and at J to 4 bases, leaving 7 bases not matched to a gene. CDR3 DNA: TGTGCCAGCAGGGCCGGGACAGGGGAGTCAGATACGCAGTATTTT. It translates to CASRAGTGESDTQYF.

The chain has TRBV6-5 and TRBJ2-1; 8 bases line up with TRBD2. The junction had 8 bases not matched to a gene; V was cut back by 7 bases and J by 3 bases. The CDR3 length is 15 residues. Germline assignment: CDR1 MNHEY and CDR2 SVGAGI. The CDR3 DNA sequence: TGTGCCAGCACTCTATTTAGCGGGGACTACAATGAGCAGTTCTTC. Translation: CASTLFSGDYNEQFF.

The rearrangement uses TRBV19 and TRBJ2-2, with 9 bases fitting TRBD2. Germline V lookup: CDR1 LNHDA, CDR2 SQIVND (reference sequence). V trimming: 1 base; J trimming: 4 bases; junction bases outside the gene matches: 4. The CDR3 sequence is 16 residues long. CDR3 residues: CASSIGRGRGTGELFF. In DNA form, the CDR3 reads TGTGCCAGTAGTATAGGTCGCGGGAGGGGCACCGGGGAGCTGTTTTTT.

The rearrangement links TRBV27 to TRBJ1-6; D ambiguous. The V gene's germline CDR1 is MNHEY and CDR2 SMNVEV (reference sequence). The V and J ends lost 4 bases and 9 bases respectively, with 22 bases between them. The CDR3 covers 17 residues. The CDR3 loop reads CASSSPGRRPGGSPLHF. CDR3 coding DNA: TGTGCCAGCAGTTCTCCCGGGCGCCGGCCCGGAGGTTCACCCCTCCACTTT.